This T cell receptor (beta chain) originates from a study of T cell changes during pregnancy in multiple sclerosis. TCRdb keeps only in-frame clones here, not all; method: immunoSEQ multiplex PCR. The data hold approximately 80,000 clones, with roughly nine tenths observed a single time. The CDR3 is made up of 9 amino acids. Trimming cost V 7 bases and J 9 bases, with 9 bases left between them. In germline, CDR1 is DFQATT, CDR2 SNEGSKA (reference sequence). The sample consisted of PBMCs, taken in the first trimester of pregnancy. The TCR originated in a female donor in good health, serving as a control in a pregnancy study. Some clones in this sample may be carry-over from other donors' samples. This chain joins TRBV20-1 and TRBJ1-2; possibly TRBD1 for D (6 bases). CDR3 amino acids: CSVDSRYTF. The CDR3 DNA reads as TGCAGTGTGGACAGCCGCTACACCTTC.